This T cell receptor beta chain was obtained from a study of T cell responses to AZD1222 COVID-19 vaccine. Details on this clone: Its antigen is still unknown.

The assay was immunoSEQ multiplex PCR, and TCRdb's table has in-frame clones only and misses some. The sample records under 150,000 clones, roughly 90% being singletons. Study results and limitations: Elevations in Spike-specific TCR breadth and depth followed administration of two AZD1222 doses. Only a handful of people who got AZD1222 tested seropositive at baseline. The donor cohort was predominantly white British with a female majority, and clonal diversity may have been underestimated.

With V trimmed by 5 bases and J by 3 bases, 15 bases remained unmatched. Germline CDR1 and CDR2: LNHNV and YYDKDF (reference sequence). The CDR3 contains 18 residues. The receptor was derived from an adult who received the AZD1222 COVID-19 vaccine. The chain carries TRBV15 and TRBJ1-3; TRBD1 matches 8 bases. The source was peripheral blood, collected 28 days after the second AZD1222 dose. CDR3 sequence reads: CATSQRVGQGARGNTIYF. The CDR3 coding sequence is TGTGCCACCAGCCAGAGAGTCGGGCAGGGGGCTCGTGGAAACACCATATATTTT.